This T cell receptor (beta chain) comes out of a study of blood T cell repertoires in COVID-19. Original data processing: How many nucleated cells were present was estimated from reference gene primer amplification. The method was immunoSEQ multiplex PCR; TCRdb's version includes in-frame clones alone and lacks a portion of them. D and trimming come from the DNA, and the V and J calls and clone size come from that table. The data hold tens of thousands of clones, with 80% observed a single time. Trimming shortened V by 4 bases and J by 5 bases, and 22 bases separated the two germline ends. The CDR3 contains 16 residues. Germline CDR1 SGHRS, CDR2 YFSETQ.

Source material: peripheral blood. The V and J genes are TRBV5-1 and TRBJ2-7; perhaps TRBD2 as D (5 bases). This TCR came from a woman of 80 years or more with acute or convalescent COVID-19. The CDR3, as DNA: TGCGCCAGCAGCCGAGGCGTCGGGGTTTCTTATGACGAGCAGTACTTC. Translated, it gives CASSRGVGVSYDEQYF.